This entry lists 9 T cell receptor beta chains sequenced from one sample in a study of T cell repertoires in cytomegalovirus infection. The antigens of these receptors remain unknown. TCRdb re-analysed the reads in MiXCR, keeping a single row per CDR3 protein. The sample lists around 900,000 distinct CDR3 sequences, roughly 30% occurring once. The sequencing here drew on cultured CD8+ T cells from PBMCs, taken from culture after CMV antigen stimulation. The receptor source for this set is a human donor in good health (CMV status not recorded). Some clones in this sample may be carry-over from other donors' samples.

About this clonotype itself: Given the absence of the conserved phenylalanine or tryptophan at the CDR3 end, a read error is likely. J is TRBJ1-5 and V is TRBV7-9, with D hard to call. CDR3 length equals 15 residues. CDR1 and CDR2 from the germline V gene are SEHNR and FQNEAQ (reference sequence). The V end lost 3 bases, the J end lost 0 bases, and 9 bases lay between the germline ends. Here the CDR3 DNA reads TGTGCCAGCAGCTTTGGAGTGTATAGCAATCAGCCCCAGCATCTT. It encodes CASSFGVYSNQPQHL.

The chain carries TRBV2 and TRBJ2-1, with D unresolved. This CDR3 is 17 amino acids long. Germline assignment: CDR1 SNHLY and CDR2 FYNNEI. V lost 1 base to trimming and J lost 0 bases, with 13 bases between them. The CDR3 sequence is CASSEEADPSSYNEQFF. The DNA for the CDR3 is TGTGCCAGCAGTGAAGAGGCTGACCCAAGCTCCTACAATGAGCAGTTCTTC.

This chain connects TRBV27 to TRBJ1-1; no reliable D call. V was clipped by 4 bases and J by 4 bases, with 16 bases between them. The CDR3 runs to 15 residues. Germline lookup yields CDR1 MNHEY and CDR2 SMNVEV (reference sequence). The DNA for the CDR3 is TGTGCCAGCAGTTCACTACAAGGGTTTGTCACTGAAGCTTTCTTT. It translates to CASSSLQGFVTEAFF.

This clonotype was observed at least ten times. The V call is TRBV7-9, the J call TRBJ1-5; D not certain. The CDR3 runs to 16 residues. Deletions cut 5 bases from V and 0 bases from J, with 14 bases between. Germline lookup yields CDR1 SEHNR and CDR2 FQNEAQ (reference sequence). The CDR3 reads CASSKEAGYSNQPQHF. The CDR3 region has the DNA TGTGCCAGCAGCAAAGAGGCAGGCTATAGCAATCAGCCCCAGCATTTT.

The CDR3 region is CASRGPGQGARKLFF. The CDR3 region has the DNA TGTGCCAGCAGAGGACCGGGACAGGGGGCGCGAAAACTGTTTTTT. The J gene is TRBJ1-4, the V gene TRBV2, with 12 bases aligning to TRBD1. V trimming: 6 bases; J trimming: 10 bases; junction bases outside the gene matches: 9. Germline lookup yields CDR1 SNHLY and CDR2 FYNNEI. The CDR3 contains 15 residues.

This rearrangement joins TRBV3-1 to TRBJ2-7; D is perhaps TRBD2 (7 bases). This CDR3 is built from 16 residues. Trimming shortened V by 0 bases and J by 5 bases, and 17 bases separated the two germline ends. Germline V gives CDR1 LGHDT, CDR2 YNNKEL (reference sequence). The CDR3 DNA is TGTGCCAGCAGCCAAGATCAGGGGAGGGACCCCCACGAGCAGTACGTC. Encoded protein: CASSQDQGRDPHEQYV.

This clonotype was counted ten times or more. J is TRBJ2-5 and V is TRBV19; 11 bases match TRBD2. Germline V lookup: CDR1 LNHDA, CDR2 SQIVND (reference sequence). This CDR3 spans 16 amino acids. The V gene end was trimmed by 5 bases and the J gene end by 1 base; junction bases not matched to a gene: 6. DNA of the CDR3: TGTGCCAGTAGTCCAGGGACTAGCGGTTTCCAAGAGACCCAGTACTTC. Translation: CASSPGTSGFQETQYF.

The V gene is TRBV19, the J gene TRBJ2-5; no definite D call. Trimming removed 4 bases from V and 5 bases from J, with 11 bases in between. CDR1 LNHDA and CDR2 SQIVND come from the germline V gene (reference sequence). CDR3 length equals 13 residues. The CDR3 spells CASSNPGGETQYF. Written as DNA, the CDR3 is TGTGCCAGTAGTAACCCGGGCGGTGAGACCCAGTACTTC.

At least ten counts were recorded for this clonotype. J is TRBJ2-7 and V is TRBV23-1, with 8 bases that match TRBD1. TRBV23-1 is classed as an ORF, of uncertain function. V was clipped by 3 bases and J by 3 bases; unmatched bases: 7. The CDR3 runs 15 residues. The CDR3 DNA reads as TGCGCCAGCAGTCAGTCGCTGACAGGGGACTACGAGCAGTACTTC. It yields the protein CASSQSLTGDYEQYF.